A single sample gave rise to the 32 T cell receptor beta chains below, sequenced in a study of T cell responses to AZD1222 COVID-19 vaccine. Generated by immunoSEQ multiplex PCR, the TCRdb table keeps only in-frame clones and is missing some. The sample contains some 170,000 clones, roughly 91% of which appear only once. The specimen was peripheral blood, collected on day 0 of AZD1222 vaccination. The receptor set was obtained from an adult in good health.

J is TRBJ1-1 and V is TRBV7-9; possible D gene TRBD1, 5 bases. Trimming took off 3 bases at V and 4 bases at J, with 12 bases between the two ends. Germline CDR1 reads SEHNR; CDR2 reads FQNEAQ (reference sequence). This CDR3 contains 14 residues. The CDR3 loop is CASSLGMGTTEAFF. DNA for the CDR3: TGTGCCAGCAGCTTGGGGATGGGGACCACTGAAGCTTTCTTT.

V usage is TRBV7-2 and J usage is TRBJ2-7; 9 bases align to TRBD2. CDR1 is SGHTA, CDR2 FQGNSA, per germline. This CDR3 region has 15 residues. V lost 3 bases to trimming and J lost 0 bases; unmatched junction nucleotides: 3. The CDR3 DNA sequence: TGTGCCAGCAGCTTTAGCGGGGGAAGCTCCTACGAGCAGTACGTC. It specifies CASSFSGGSSYEQYV.

CDR3: CASSAGGGISGNTIYF. DNA of the CDR3: TGTGCCAGCAGCGCGGGTGGGGGTATCTCTGGAAACACCATATATTTT. This chain links TRBV5-4 with TRBJ1-3; tentative D call: TRBD1 (5 bases). From germline, CDR1 is SGHNT and CDR2 YYREEE (reference sequence). This CDR3 is 16 amino acids long. V was trimmed by 4 bases and J by 0 bases, leaving 14 bases between them. Variable domain in full (rest from reference TRBV5-4 and TRBJ1-3): ETGVTQSPTHLIKTRGQQVTLRCSSQSGHNTVSWYQQALGQGPQFIFQYYREEENGRGNFPPRFSGLQFPNYSSELNVNALELDDSALYLCASSAGGGISGNTIYFGEGSWLTVV.

CDR3 loop: CASSFLRQGVEKLFF. CDR3 DNA sequence: TGTGCCAGCAGTTTCCTACGGCAGGGAGTTGAAAAACTGTTTTTT. The chain is built from TRBV28 and TRBJ1-4; tentatively, D is TRBD1 (5 bases). Germline CDR1 and CDR2: MDHEN and SYDVKM. Trimming shortened V by 3 bases and J by 7 bases, and 15 bases separated the two germline ends. The CDR3 covers 15 residues. The full variable domain, completed using reference TRBV28 and TRBJ1-4, is DVKVTQSSRYLVKRTGEKVFLECVQDMDHENMFWYRQDPGLGLRLIYFSYDVKMKEKGDIPEGYSVSREKKERFSLILESASTNQTSMYLCASSFLRQGVEKLFFGSGTQLSVL.

This clone appeared a single time. A junction boundary mismatches the germline segment, possibly from a read error. The rearrangement uses TRBV2 and TRBJ2-1, with a tentative D call TRBD2 (6 bases). This CDR3 contains 11 residues. Looked up from germline, CDR1 is SNHLY and CDR2 is FYNNEI. For the CDR3, the DNA is TGTGCCAGCAGCGAAAGATATGGACTACTCTTC. It translates to CASSERYGLLF.

This CDR3 is CASSLAGQGSGNTIYF. The CDR3 coding sequence is TGCGCCAGCAGCTTGGCGGGACAGGGGTCTGGAAACACCATATATTTT. This chain joins TRBV5-1 and TRBJ1-3; TRBD1 agrees at 10 bases. The germline V gene has CDR1 SGHRS and CDR2 YFSETQ. Trimming took 0 bases from V and 1 from J; bases not matched to a gene: 1. CDR3 length: 16 amino acids.

The chain joins TRBV18 to TRBJ1-2; 7 positions agree with TRBD1. With V trimmed by 0 bases and J by 8 bases, 3 bases remained unmatched. The length of the CDR3 is 13 residues. CDR1 KGHSH and CDR2 LQKENI come from the germline V gene. CDR3 protein: CASSPPGGGGYTF. The CDR3 region has the DNA TGTGCCAGCTCACCACCGGGAGGGGGCGGCTACACCTTC.

V and J are TRBV11-1 and TRBJ1-2; D perhaps matches TRBD1 (6 bases). Germline CDR1 SGHAT, CDR2 FQDESV (reference sequence). The CDR3 is 14 amino acids. V lost 5 bases and J 0 bases, leaving 10 bases between the germline ends. CDR3 sequence (DNA): TGTGCCAGCAGCGACCGACAGGCTAACTATGGCTACACCTTC. Protein sequence: CASSDRQANYGYTF.

The chain carries TRBV5-6 and TRBJ2-7; no reliable D call. The CDR3 is made up of 13 amino acids. The germline V gene encodes CDR1 SGHDT and CDR2 YYEEEE. V was clipped by 4 bases and J by 3 bases, with 11 bases between them. The CDR3 coding sequence is TGTGCCAGCAGCCCTAGATTGAACTACGAGCAGTACGTC. Translating gives CASSPRLNYEQYV.

A word on this clone: Germline is not matched at one junction end, which may reflect a read error. This sequence joins TRBV4-1 and TRBJ2-3, with TRBD1 matching 9 bases. This CDR3 is 15 amino acids long. Germline lookup yields CDR1 MGHRA and CDR2 YSYEKL. For the CDR3, the DNA is TGCGCCAGCAGCCCCGACAGGGGGAGCACATATACGCAGTATTTT. Translation: CASSPDRGSTYTQYF.

The V gene is TRBV28, the J gene TRBJ1-1, with D perhaps TRBD1 (5 bases). Per the germline V gene, CDR1 is MDHEN and CDR2 is SYDVKM. This CDR3 is 13 amino acids long. V lost 4 bases and J lost 12, with 18 bases in between. The CDR3 here is CASSSPPQGGTFF. CDR3 nucleotide sequence: TGTGCCAGCAGTTCCCCCCCCCAGGGAGGGACTTTCTTT.

The chain joins TRBV5-1 to TRBJ1-3; D call uncertain. Germline CDR1 is SGHRS and CDR2 is YFSETQ. Trimming stripped 0 bases from V and 4 bases from J, with 8 bases between. This CDR3 spans 14 amino acids. CDR3 residues: CASSLDPGGNTIYF. The CDR3 nucleotides read TGCGCCAGCAGCTTGGACCCAGGCGGAAACACCATATATTTT. The entire variable domain, with the rest obtained from reference TRBV5-1 and TRBJ1-3, is as follows: KAGVTQTPRYLIKTRGQQVTLSCSPISGHRSVSWYQQTPGQGLQFLFEYFSETQRNKGNFPGRFSGRQFSNSRSEMNVSTLELGDSALYLCASSLDPGGNTIYFGEGSWLTVV.

The chain uses TRBV5-1 and TRBJ2-5; 8 bases agree with TRBD2. CDR1 is SGHRS, CDR2 YFSETQ, per germline. Trimming at V came to 0 bases and at J to 0 bases, leaving 7 bases not matched to a gene. This CDR3 spans 17 amino acids. The CDR3: CASSLAGWRGDQETQYF. The DNA for the CDR3 is TGCGCCAGCAGCTTGGCCGGGTGGCGGGGGGACCAAGAGACCCAGTACTTC.

The chain recombines TRBV7-2 with TRBJ2-5, with TRBD2 matching 9 bases. The CDR3 spans 14 residues. Germline trimming cut 5 bases from V and 2 bases from J; bases unmatched to any gene: 3. Germline lookup yields CDR1 SGHTA and CDR2 FQGNSA. The CDR3 loop reads CASSVTSGQETQYF. The CDR3 region has the DNA TGTGCCAGCAGCGTGACTAGCGGACAAGAGACCCAGTACTTC. The entire variable domain, with the rest obtained from reference TRBV7-2 and TRBJ2-5, is as follows: GAGVSQSPSNKVTEKGKDVELRCDPISGHTALYWYRQSLGQGLEFLIYFQGNSAPDKSGLPSDRFSAERTGGSVSTLTIQRTQQEDSAVYLCASSVTSGQETQYFGPGTRLLVL.

V and J are TRBV6-5 and TRBJ2-2; 8 bases line up with TRBD1. V dropped 7 bases and J dropped 5; count of bases not matched to a gene: 6. Germline V lookup: CDR1 MNHEY, CDR2 SVGAGI. This CDR3 is built from 14 residues. For the CDR3, the DNA is TGTGCCAGCAACCCGGGACAGGTGACCGGGGAGCTGTTTTTT. This encodes CASNPGQVTGELFF.

The CDR3 nucleotides are TGTGCCAGTAGTACCACCGGGACAGCTAGCGGGCAGCCCCAGCATTTT. This translates into CASSTTGTASGQPQHF. The rearrangement uses TRBV19 and TRBJ1-5; 7 bases map to TRBD1. This CDR3 is built from 16 residues. Germline assignment: CDR1 LNHDA and CDR2 SQIVND (reference sequence). V shed 4 bases and J 7 bases; nucleotides not matched to a gene: 13.

The chain combines TRBV9 with TRBJ1-5; 7 bases match TRBD1. Germline V gene lookup returns CDR1 SGDLS and CDR2 YYNGEE. CDR3 length: 15 residues. The V segment lost 3 bases and the J segment 5 bases; nucleotides outside the gene matches: 8. This CDR3 reads CASSADGQVYQPQHF. In DNA, the CDR3 is TGTGCCAGCAGCGCCGACGGACAGGTATATCAGCCCCAGCATTTT.

This chain connects TRBV4-1 to TRBJ2-3; D unclear. CDR3 length: 18 amino acids. Germline CDR1 reads MGHRA; CDR2 reads YSYEKL. The V end lost 2 bases, the J end lost 2 bases, and 20 bases lay between the germline ends. CDR3: CASSQLPAQNRPTDTQYF. The CDR3 DNA is TGCGCCAGCAGCCAACTACCGGCGCAGAACCGCCCCACAGATACGCAGTATTTT.

The rearrangement joins TRBV6-7 to TRBJ2-7, with a weak D call TRBD1 (6 bases). TRBV6-7 is classed as an ORF, of uncertain function. The ends were cut back, 5 bases at V and 0 bases at J, with 32 bases in the middle. This CDR3 has 21 residues. CDR3 protein: CASSDPSPGQGVGRISYEQYF. The CDR3 DNA sequence: TGTGCCAGCAGTGACCCTTCACCGGGACAAGGAGTGGGCCGGATCTCCTACGAGCAGTACTTC.

For the CDR3, the DNA is TGTGCCACCAGTGAGATCAGAAACACCGGGGAGCTGTTTTTT. This encodes CATSEIRNTGELFF. The chain joins TRBV24-1 to TRBJ2-2; no firm D call. V was pared by 4 bases and J by 2 bases, with 7 bases between. In germline, CDR1 is KGHDR, CDR2 SFDVKD. This CDR3 has 14 residues.

This clone was counted only a few times. The chain recombines TRBV6-5 with TRBJ1-5, with a weak D call TRBD1 (5 bases). This CDR3 spans 14 amino acids. Trimming shortened V by 4 bases and J by 3 bases, and 10 bases separated the two germline ends. Germline V gene sequence: CDR1 MNHEY, CDR2 SVGAGI. CDR3 DNA: TGTGCCAGCAGTTCCGACAGCTCCAATCAGCCCCAGCATTTT. Translated, it gives CASSSDSSNQPQHF.

The J gene is TRBJ2-1, the V gene TRBV19; 9 bases match TRBD2. The CDR3 loop spans 15 amino acids. Per germline, CDR1 LNHDA and CDR2 SQIVND (reference sequence). Trimming removed 5 bases from V and 10 bases from J; junction bases left unmatched: 12. This CDR3 is CASSVLAGPGGEQFF. The CDR3 nucleotides read TGTGCCAGTAGTGTGCTAGCGGGGCCTGGTGGGGAGCAGTTCTTC.

This chain uses TRBV4-3 with TRBJ2-1; D is possibly TRBD1 (7 bases). V gave up 0 bases and J gave up 4 bases, with 13 bases separating them. The CDR3 has 16 amino acids. The germline gives CDR1 LGHNA, CDR2 YSLEER. The chain's CDR3 is CASSQEMQGGYNEQFF. The CDR3 bases are TGCGCCAGCAGCCAAGAAATGCAGGGGGGTTACAATGAGCAGTTCTTC.

This CDR3 reads CAWSTDWGLQETQYF. The CDR3 coding sequence is TGTGCCTGGAGTACCGACTGGGGACTGCAAGAGACCCAGTACTTC. The chain has TRBV30 and TRBJ2-5, with D tentatively TRBD2 (6 bases). Germline V gene sequence: CDR1 GTSNPN, CDR2 SVGIG (reference sequence). The CDR3 is made up of 15 amino acids. V shed 2 bases and J shed 2 bases, with 15 bases lying between them.

The V and J genes are TRBV6-5 and TRBJ2-7; D is possibly TRBD1 (5 bases). V lost 2 bases and J 3 bases, leaving 11 bases between the germline ends. Germline values: CDR1 MNHEY, CDR2 SVGAGI. The CDR3 extends over 14 amino acids. The CDR3 coding sequence is TGTGCCAGCAGTTACGGTGACAGAAACTACGAGCAGTACTTC. Amino acid sequence: CASSYGDRNYEQYF.

V usage is TRBV5-4 and J usage is TRBJ1-4; weak D call: TRBD1 (6 bases). With 4 bases removed from V and 4 bases from J, the gap between germline ends came to 14 bases. The CDR3 runs 15 residues. The germline gives CDR1 SGHNT, CDR2 YYREEE (reference sequence). CDR3 residues: CASSQAGAFNEKLFF. The CDR3, as DNA: TGTGCCAGCAGCCAGGCAGGGGCCTTTAATGAAAAACTGTTTTTT.

This rearrangement joins TRBV3-1 (or the pseudogene TRBV3-2) to TRBJ2-2; 9 bases are shared with TRBD1. Germline V lookup: CDR1 LGHDT, CDR2 YNNKEL (reference sequence). Losses at the gene ends were 5 bases for V and 6 bases for J; bases not matched to a gene: 7. The CDR3 totals 15 residues. DNA for the CDR3: TGTGCCAGCAGCACCCGGGACAGGGTTGCCGGGGAGCTGTTTTTT. Amino acids: CASSTRDRVAGELFF.

The gene calls are TRBV7-8 and TRBJ1-6; 9 bases are shared with TRBD1. The CDR3 has 17 residues. Germline values: CDR1 SGHVS, CDR2 FQNEAQ. V dropped 1 base and J dropped 7; count of bases not matched to a gene: 8. CDR3 in DNA: TGTGCCAGCAGCTTAGAGTCCCGGGACAGGGTAAATTCACCCCTCCACTTT. Protein product: CASSLESRDRVNSPLHF.

This sequence joins TRBV5-4 and TRBJ2-3, with D possibly TRBD2 on 6 matching bases. V was pared by 0 bases and J by 9 bases, with 17 bases between. Germline assignment: CDR1 SGHNT and CDR2 YYREEE (reference sequence). The CDR3 runs to 15 residues. CDR3 amino acids: CASSLGLEAGGTQYF. The CDR3 DNA reads as TGTGCCAGCAGCTTGGGACTAGAGGCGGGTGGGACGCAGTATTTT.

The V and J genes are TRBV19 and TRBJ2-7, with unresolved D. This CDR3 is built from 14 residues. V lost 4 bases and J 0 bases, leaving 10 bases between the germline ends. Germline values: CDR1 LNHDA, CDR2 SQIVND (reference sequence). The CDR3 region has the DNA TGTGCCAGTAGTAGTACCTTAAGCTCCTACGAGCAGTACGTC. Amino acid sequence: CASSSTLSSYEQYV.

The chain combines TRBV10-1 with TRBJ2-2; 13 bases are a match to TRBD2. Looked up from germline, CDR1 is WNHNN and CDR2 is SYGVQD (reference sequence). This CDR3 is built from 17 residues. Losses at the gene ends were 3 bases for V and 5 bases for J; bases not matched to a gene: 6. The CDR3 bases are TGCGCCAGCAGTGACCAGGGACTAGCGGGACGGACCGGGGAGCTGTTTTTT. This codes for CASSDQGLAGRTGELFF.

This chain links TRBV5-1 with TRBJ1-4, with TRBD1 matching 11 bases. CDR1 is SGHRS and CDR2 is YFSETQ in the germline V gene. This CDR3 has 15 residues. Germline trimming cut 2 bases from V and 7 bases from J; bases unmatched to any gene: 4. DNA for the CDR3: TGCGCCAGCAGCTTCGCCGGGACAGGGGGTGAAAAACTGTTTTTT. Encoded protein: CASSFAGTGGEKLFF.